This T cell receptor (beta chain) was captured by sequencing in a study of T cells in Graves' hyperthyroidism and ophthalmopathy. About the study: Peripheral blood specimens were obtained at initial diagnosis, prior to any treatment.

In its sample, this clonotype was seen a few times. RNA transcripts provided the source from which TCR beta CDR3 regions were amplified. The primer set for the first-round RT-PCR of the TCR CDR3 was HTBI. Each CDR3 protein is one row after TCRdb ran MiXCR on the multiplex PCR reads. The sample lists roughly 710,000 distinct CDR3 sequences, around 40% occurring once. A lack of ophthalmopathy progression within 18 months defined stable Graves' hyperthyroidism. Each diagnosis was grounded in clinical symptoms, serum thyroxine and TRAb, thyroid ultrasound, and orbital computed tomography. CDR3 length equals 15 residues. From germline, CDR1 is SQVTM and CDR2 ANQGSEA. Trimming at V came to 2 bases and at J to 4 bases, leaving 3 bases not matched to a gene.

Sequencing was done on a sample of blood. The V and J genes are TRBV29-1 and TRBJ2-2; 11 bases are shared with TRBD2. This receptor was taken from a woman aged 40-49 years with Graves' hyperthyroidism. CDR3 in amino acids: CSVEWTSGPTGELFF. Here the CDR3 DNA reads TGCAGCGTTGAATGGACTAGCGGGCCCACCGGGGAGCTGTTTTTT.